This T cell receptor (beta chain) appears in the sequencing data of a study of tumor-infiltrating lymphocytes in primary liver carcinoma (dated by TCRdb to 2015 to 2018). About the investigation overall: Surgical resection was performed in China between November 2015 and early 2016 on several patients with histopathologically diagnosed primary liver carcinoma. Hepatocellular carcinoma (four) or combined HCC and intrahepatic cholangiocarcinoma (one) was present in the five patients, who were three men and two women aged 30 to 69 years. The five patients had tumors of stage T1-T3 N0M0, with maximum diameters ranging from 4.2 to 10 cm. Each sample produced about 3.65 to 8 million productive TCRbeta reads, and read depth showed no significant difference between tissue types. The study combined TCRbeta repertoire sequencing, expression microarrays and whole-exome sequencing across five regions of each liver tumor, with adjacent normal tissue and blood. A total of some 35 specimens from 5 patients underwent TCRbeta repertoire sequencing, comprising 25 or so tumor regions, 5 adjacent noncancerous liver tissues and 5 peripheral blood samples. Repertoires from technical replicates were highly reproducible, with mean shared-clone rates around 0.87 and correlation coefficients above 0.95.

Blood RNA was extracted from unsorted whole blood using TRIzol reagent, and germline DNA was obtained with the DNeasy Blood & Tissue kit. At the time of sampling, the patients were treatment-naive and had chronic HBV infection. Before surgery, approximately 3.8 milliliters of peripheral blood were collected into K2EDTA tubes. Starting from 450 to 500 ng total RNA, TCRbeta-specific cDNA was produced by reverse transcription with a constant-region primer and ProtoScript II reverse transcriptase. Construction of the TCRbeta libraries relied on three nested rounds of multiplex PCR, following a slightly modified ARM-PCR procedure. Sample barcodes and Illumina adapters were added in a final 25-cycle PCR using Deep VentR polymerase. Before sequencing, amplicons of 200-500 bp were gel-purified using a QIAquick gel extraction kit. An Illumina HiSeq 2500 was used to sequence the TCRbeta amplicons, generating 250-bp paired-end reads. For the original study's pipeline: Reads were quality-trimmed with Trimmomatic v0.33, and paired reads were merged with FLASH v1.2.11 to recover full CDR3 sequences. V, D and J germline segments were assigned to the rearranged TCRbeta sequences by MiGEC v1.2.1b. Clonotype statistics and Shannon-Wiener diversity indices were computed with VDJtools v1.0.0. Except for diversity analysis, only each sample's 250 most abundant clonotypes were used in subsequent analyses to reduce sampling bias. In TCRdb, the public reads were trimmed at Q25 with fastp and aligned with MiXCR, with productive beta chains retained. Every CDR3 protein is listed once, alongside the most common genes and DNA of its rows. These V and J calls are TCRdb output, not the study's own analysis. This sample is represented by almost 200,000 distinct CDR3 sequences; approximately 64% of them were singletons. The ten biggest clones cover 6% to 8.5% of the sample.

Points the paper makes about the study in general: A significantly larger repertoire fraction was made up by the top 250 clones in tumors than in blood (p = 0.039). With just a handful of patients in the study, the authors point out that the findings should be validated in a larger study. Because the samples were bulk and unsorted, CD4+ and CD8+ T cell repertoires could not be compared. Pairs of tumor regions showed greater repertoire overlap (mean roughly 36%) than tumor-adjacent pairs (roughly 17%) or tumor-blood pairs (around 15%), which is consistent with antigen-driven expansion. Only the TCR beta chain was sequenced, so true repertoire diversity is likely underestimated because unpaired alpha chains were not captured.

A single count supports this clonotype. No cognate antigen has been identified for it. No clone much larger than this one lies a single base away; base qualities are absent. One read gives only weak evidence. The clonotype was recovered from a woman aged 60 to 75 with primary liver carcinoma and hepatitis B virus infection. The sample was peripheral blood.

The bases are TGTGCCAGCAATTCTGAAGAGACCCAGTACTTC. Its translation is CASNSEETQYF. Recombination joined TRBV12-3 or TRBV12-4 with TRBJ2-5; no D gene call is confident. V is cut by 7 bases and J by 3 bases, and the space between the germline ends is 6 bases. There are 11 amino acids in the CDR3, from cysteine to phenylalanine inclusive. Just the 33-base CDR3 DNA is kept, in frame starting at base 1.